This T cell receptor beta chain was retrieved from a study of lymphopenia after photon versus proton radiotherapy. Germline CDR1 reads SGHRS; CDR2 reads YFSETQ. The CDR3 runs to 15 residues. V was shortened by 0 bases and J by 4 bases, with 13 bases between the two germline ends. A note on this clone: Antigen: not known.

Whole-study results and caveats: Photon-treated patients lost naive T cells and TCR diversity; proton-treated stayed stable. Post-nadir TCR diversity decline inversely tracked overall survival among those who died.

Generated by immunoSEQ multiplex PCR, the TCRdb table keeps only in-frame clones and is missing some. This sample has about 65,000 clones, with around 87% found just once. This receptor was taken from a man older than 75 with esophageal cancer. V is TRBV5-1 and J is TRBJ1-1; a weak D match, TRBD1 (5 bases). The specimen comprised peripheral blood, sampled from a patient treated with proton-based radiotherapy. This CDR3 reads CASSLADRKGTEAFF. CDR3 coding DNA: TGCGCCAGCAGCTTGGCCGACAGAAAGGGCACTGAAGCTTTCTTT.